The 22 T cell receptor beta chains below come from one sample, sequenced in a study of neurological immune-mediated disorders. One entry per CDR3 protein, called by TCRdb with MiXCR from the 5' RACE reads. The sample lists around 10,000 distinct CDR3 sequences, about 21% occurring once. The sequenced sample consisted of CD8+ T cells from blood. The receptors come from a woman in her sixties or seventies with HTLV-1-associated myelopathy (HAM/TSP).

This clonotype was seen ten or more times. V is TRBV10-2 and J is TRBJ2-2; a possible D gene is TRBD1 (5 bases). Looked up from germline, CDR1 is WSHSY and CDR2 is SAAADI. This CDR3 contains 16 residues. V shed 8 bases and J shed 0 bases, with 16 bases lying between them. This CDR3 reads CASVDRATANTGELFF. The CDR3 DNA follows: TGCGCCAGCGTCGATAGGGCGACAGCGAACACCGGGGAGCTGTTTTTT.

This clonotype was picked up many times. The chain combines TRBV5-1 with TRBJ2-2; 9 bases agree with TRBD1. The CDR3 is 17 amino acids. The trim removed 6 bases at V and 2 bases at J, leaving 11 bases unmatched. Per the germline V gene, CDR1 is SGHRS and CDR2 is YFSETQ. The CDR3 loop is CASTGDRDRVNTGELFF. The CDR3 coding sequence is TGCGCCAGCACCGGGGACAGGGATCGGGTAAACACCGGGGAGCTGTTTTTT.

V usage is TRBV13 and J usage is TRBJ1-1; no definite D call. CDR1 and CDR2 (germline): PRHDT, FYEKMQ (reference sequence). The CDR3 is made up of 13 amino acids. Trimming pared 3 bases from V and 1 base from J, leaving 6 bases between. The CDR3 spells CASSFNRNTEAFF. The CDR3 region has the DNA TGTGCCAGCAGCTTCAATCGGAACACTGAAGCTTTCTTT.

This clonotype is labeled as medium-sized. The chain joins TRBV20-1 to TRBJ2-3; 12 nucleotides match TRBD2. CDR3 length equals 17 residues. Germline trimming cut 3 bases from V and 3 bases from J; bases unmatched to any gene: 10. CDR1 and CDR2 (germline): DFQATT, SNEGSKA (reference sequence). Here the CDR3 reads CSASGGPTSGGTDTQYF. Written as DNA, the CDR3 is TGCAGTGCTAGTGGAGGTCCGACTAGCGGGGGTACAGATACGCAGTATTTT.

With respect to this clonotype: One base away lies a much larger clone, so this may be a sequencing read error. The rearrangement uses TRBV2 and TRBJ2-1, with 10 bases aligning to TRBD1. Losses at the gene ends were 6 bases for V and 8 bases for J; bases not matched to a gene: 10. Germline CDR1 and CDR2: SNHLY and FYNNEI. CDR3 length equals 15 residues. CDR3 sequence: CASRTGTGVLDEQFF. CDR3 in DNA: TGTGCCAGCAGAACCGGGACAGGGGTTTTGGATGAGCAGTTCTTC.

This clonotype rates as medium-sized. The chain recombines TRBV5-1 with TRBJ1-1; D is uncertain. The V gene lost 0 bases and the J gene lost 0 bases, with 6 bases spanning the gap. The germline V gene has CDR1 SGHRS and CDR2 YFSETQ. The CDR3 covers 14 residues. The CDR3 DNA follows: TGCGCCAGCAGCTTGGAACATATGAACACTGAAGCTTTCTTT. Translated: CASSLEHMNTEAFF.

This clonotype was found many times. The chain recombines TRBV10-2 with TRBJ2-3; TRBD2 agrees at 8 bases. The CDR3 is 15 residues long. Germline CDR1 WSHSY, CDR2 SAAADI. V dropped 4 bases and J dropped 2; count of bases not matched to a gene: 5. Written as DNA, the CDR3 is TGCGCCAGCAGTGTGTTAGCGGGGTCCACAGATACGCAGTATTTT. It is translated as CASSVLAGSTDTQYF.

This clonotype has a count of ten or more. The CDR3 region has the DNA TGTGCCAGCAGCTTGAGCACAGATACGCAGTATTTT. Translating it yields CASSLSTDTQYF. The chain carries TRBV7-9 and TRBJ2-3; D unresolved. CDR1 is SEHNR, CDR2 FQNEAQ, per germline (reference sequence). The V end lost 3 bases, the J end lost 0 bases, and 1 base lay between the germline ends. The CDR3 is 12 residues long.

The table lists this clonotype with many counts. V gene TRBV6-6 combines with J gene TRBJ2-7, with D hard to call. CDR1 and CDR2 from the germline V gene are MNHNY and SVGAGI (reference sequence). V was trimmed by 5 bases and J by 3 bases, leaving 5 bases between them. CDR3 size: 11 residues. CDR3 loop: CASSPHYEQYF. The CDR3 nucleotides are TGTGCCAGCAGTCCCCACTACGAGCAGTACTTC.

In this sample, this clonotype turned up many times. The CDR3 region has the DNA TGTGCCAGCACCCGCGGACAGGGGGTTTGGATGGATGAGCAGTTCTTC. Translating it yields CASTRGQGVWMDEQFF. V and J are TRBV5-6 and TRBJ2-1, with 10 bases matching TRBD1. Losses at the gene ends were 6 bases for V and 8 bases for J; bases not matched to a gene: 14. CDR1 and CDR2 from the germline V gene are SGHDT and YYEEEE. This CDR3 has 16 amino acids.

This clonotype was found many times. CDR3 in DNA: TGTGCCAGCAGTTACTCGGCGCTGAATGAGCAGTTCTTC. Protein sequence: CASSYSALNEQFF. V is TRBV6-6 and J is TRBJ2-1; D is undetermined. CDR3 length equals 13 residues. The germline V gene has CDR1 MNHNY and CDR2 SVGAGI (reference sequence). The ends were cut back, 0 bases at V and 7 bases at J, with 7 bases in the middle.

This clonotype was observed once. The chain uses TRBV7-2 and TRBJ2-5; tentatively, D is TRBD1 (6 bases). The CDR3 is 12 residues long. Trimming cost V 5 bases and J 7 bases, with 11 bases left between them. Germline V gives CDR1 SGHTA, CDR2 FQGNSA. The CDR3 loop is CASSTVQGTQYF. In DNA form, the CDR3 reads TGTGCCAGCAGCACCGTACAGGGGACCCAGTACTTC.

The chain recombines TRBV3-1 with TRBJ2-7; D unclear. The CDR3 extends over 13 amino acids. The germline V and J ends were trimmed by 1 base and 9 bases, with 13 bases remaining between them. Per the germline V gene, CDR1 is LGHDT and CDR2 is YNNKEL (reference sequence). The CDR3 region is CASSQVVGWGQYF. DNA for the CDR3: TGTGCCAGCAGCCAAGTAGTGGGGTGGGGGCAGTACTTC.

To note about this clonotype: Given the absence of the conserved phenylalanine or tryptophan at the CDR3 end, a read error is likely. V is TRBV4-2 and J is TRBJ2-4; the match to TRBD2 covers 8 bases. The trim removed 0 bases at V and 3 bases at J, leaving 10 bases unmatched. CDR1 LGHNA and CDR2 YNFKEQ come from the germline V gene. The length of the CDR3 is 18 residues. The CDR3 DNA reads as TGTGCCAGCAGCCAAGATGAAACGGGGGGGCCTGACAAAAACATTCAGTACTTA. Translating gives CASSQDETGGPDKNIQYL.

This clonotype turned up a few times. The CDR3: CASSVVRDGTNNYGYTF. The CDR3 DNA sequence: TGTGCCAGCAGCGTAGTCAGGGACGGGACCAATAACTATGGCTACACCTTC. The V gene is TRBV9, the J gene TRBJ1-2; weak D call: TRBD1 (5 bases). The CDR3 consists of 17 residues. The germline CDR1 and CDR2 sequences are SGDLS and YYNGEE. The V and J ends lost 0 bases and 1 base respectively, with 16 bases between them.

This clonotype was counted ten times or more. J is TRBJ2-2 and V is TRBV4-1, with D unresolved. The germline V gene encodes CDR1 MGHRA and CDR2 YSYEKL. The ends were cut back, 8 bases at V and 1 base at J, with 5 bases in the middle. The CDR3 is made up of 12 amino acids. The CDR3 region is CASLLNTGELFF. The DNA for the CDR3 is TGCGCCAGCCTACTGAACACCGGGGAGCTGTTTTTT.

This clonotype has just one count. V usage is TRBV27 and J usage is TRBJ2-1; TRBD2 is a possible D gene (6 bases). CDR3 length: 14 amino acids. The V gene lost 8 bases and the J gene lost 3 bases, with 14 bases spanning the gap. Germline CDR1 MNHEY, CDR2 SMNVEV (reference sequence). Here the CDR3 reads CASRVAEYYNEQFF. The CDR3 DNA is TGTGCCAGCCGTGTAGCGGAATACTACAATGAGCAGTTCTTC.

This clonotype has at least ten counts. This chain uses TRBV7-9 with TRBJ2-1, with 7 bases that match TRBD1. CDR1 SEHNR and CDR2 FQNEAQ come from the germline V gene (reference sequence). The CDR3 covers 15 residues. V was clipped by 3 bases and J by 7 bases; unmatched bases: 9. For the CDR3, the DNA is TGTGCCAGCAGCTTCAGACAGGGAAAAGGAAATGAGCAGTTCTTC. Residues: CASSFRQGKGNEQFF.

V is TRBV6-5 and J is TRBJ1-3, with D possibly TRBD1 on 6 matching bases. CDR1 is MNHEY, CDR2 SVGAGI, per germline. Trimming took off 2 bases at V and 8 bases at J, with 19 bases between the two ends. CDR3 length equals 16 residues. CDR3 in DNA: TGTGCCAGCAGTTACGATTGGGGGACACAGATGGACACCATATATTTT. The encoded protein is CASSYDWGTQMDTIYF.

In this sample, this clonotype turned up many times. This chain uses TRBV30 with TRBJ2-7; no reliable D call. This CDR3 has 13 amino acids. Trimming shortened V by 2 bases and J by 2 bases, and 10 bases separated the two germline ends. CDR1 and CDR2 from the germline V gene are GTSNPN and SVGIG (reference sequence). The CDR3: CAWSLGAAYEQYF. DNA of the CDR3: TGTGCCTGGAGTCTCGGCGCCGCCTACGAGCAGTACTTC.

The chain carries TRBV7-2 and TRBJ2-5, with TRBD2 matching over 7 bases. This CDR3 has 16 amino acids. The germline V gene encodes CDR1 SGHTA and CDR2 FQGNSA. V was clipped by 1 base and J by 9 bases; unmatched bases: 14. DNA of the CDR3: TGTGCCAGCAGCTTAGAGGGTAGCGGGTGGCCCGCGGCCCAGTACTTC. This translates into CASSLEGSGWPAAQYF.

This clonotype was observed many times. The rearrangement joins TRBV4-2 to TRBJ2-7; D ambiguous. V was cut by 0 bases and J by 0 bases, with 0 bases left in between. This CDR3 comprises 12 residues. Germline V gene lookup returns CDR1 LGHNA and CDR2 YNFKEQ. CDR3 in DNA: TGTGCCAGCAGCCAAGACTCCTACGAGCAGTACTTC. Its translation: CASSQDSYEQYF.